This passage covers 12 T cell receptor beta chains from one sample sequenced in a study of T cell clones after liver transplantation. Using immunoSEQ multiplex PCR, the repertoire was profiled, and TCRdb retains in-frame clones only, with some absent. The sample yields 40,000 to 55,000 clones, over 55% seen once. The sample was CD4+ T cells from blood, taken approximately 52 months after liver transplant. Receptors originate from a human patient who received a liver transplant. Part of the T cell pool may stem from the graft donor.

The V call is TRBV6-5, the J call TRBJ2-1, with D possibly matching TRBD2 (7 bases). This CDR3 is 15 amino acids long. Trimming shortened V by 2 bases and J by 7 bases, and 15 bases separated the two germline ends. The germline CDR1 and CDR2 sequences are MNHEY and SVGAGI. CDR3 nucleotide sequence: TGTGCCAGCAGTTACAGGGGGGGTGGGAGGAATGAGCAGTTCTTC. It codes for CASSYRGGGRNEQFF.

The J gene is TRBJ2-7, the V gene TRBV6-5; D possibly uses TRBD1 or TRBD2 (6 bases each). Trimming took off 3 bases at V and 7 bases at J, with 13 bases between the two ends. The CDR3 sequence is 13 residues long. Germline CDR1 reads MNHEY; CDR2 reads SVGAGI. The CDR3, as DNA: TGTGCCAGCAGTTATGGGGGGCGGAGGGAGCAGTACTTC. Translating gives CASSYGGRREQYF.

The V call is TRBV5-1, the J call TRBJ2-3; D might be TRBD1 (6 bases). Trimming stripped 2 bases from V and 1 base from J, with 11 bases between. The CDR3 runs to 15 residues. Germline CDR1 reads SGHRS; CDR2 reads YFSETQ. CDR3 region: CASSLRDTRTDTQYF. The CDR3 bases are TGCGCCAGCAGCTTACGGGACACACGCACAGATACGCAGTATTTT.

The chain has TRBV6-6 and TRBJ1-4, with 10 bases that match TRBD1. The CDR3 has 14 residues. Germline trimming cut 7 bases from V and 8 bases from J; bases unmatched to any gene: 7. Per germline, CDR1 MNHNY and CDR2 SVGAGI (reference sequence). The DNA of the CDR3 is TGTGCCAGCACCCGGGACAGGGGTTACGAAAAACTGTTTTTT. Residues: CASTRDRGYEKLFF.

The chain has TRBV28 and TRBJ1-2; 8 nucleotides agree with TRBD1. Germline V lookup: CDR1 MDHEN, CDR2 SYDVKM. Losses at the gene ends were 3 bases for V and 5 bases for J; bases not matched to a gene: 5. The CDR3 is 14 residues long. CDR3: CASSFRTGHYGYTF. CDR3 bases: TGTGCCAGCAGTTTCAGGACAGGGCATTATGGCTACACCTTC.

J is TRBJ2-5 and V is TRBV5-4; 8 bases line up with TRBD1. The CDR3 is made up of 14 amino acids. V lost 3 bases and J lost 5; bases outside the gene matches: 6. Germline-derived CDR1 and CDR2 are SGHNT and YYREEE (reference sequence). CDR3 region: CASSSPGGVETQYF. CDR3 nucleotides: TGTGCCAGCAGCTCTCCAGGGGGCGTGGAGACCCAGTACTTC.

This sequence joins TRBV9 and TRBJ2-4, with D possibly being TRBD2 (7 bases). The CDR3 totals 17 residues. Germline lookup yields CDR1 SGDLS and CDR2 YYNGEE. V was cut by 4 bases and J by 1 base, with 18 bases left in between. CDR3 protein: CASSPRGGGGAKNIQYF. The DNA of the CDR3 is TGTGCCAGCAGCCCCCGAGGGGGGGGAGGTGCCAAAAACATTCAGTACTTC.

The chain recombines TRBV10-3 with TRBJ1-1, with D uncertain. This CDR3 is built from 12 residues. Germline V gives CDR1 ENHRY, CDR2 SYGVKD. Trimming shortened V by 10 bases and J by 3 bases, and 12 bases separated the two germline ends. CDR3 protein: CATSQGDTEAFF. The CDR3 bases are TGTGCCACGTCACAAGGCGACACTGAAGCTTTCTTT.

The rearrangement links TRBV18 to TRBJ1-1; D uncertain. V lost 6 bases, J lost 3 bases, and 11 bases lay in between. The CDR3 length is 13 residues. Germline V gene data show CDR1 as KGHSH and CDR2 as LQKENI. The CDR3 spells CASSLHSDTEAFF. CDR3 DNA sequence: TGTGCCAGCTCCTTGCACAGTGACACTGAAGCTTTCTTT.

The V gene is TRBV11-1, the J gene TRBJ1-1, with 8 bases that match TRBD1. V lost 1 base and J lost 4; bases outside the gene matches: 5. The CDR3 runs 15 residues. Germline values: CDR1 SGHAT, CDR2 FQDESV (reference sequence). This chain's CDR3 is CASSLGDRLVTEAFF. CDR3 nucleotide sequence: TGTGCCAGCAGCTTAGGGGACAGGCTGGTCACTGAAGCTTTCTTT.

The V call is TRBV7-3, the J call TRBJ1-2, with TRBD1 as a possible D gene (5 bases). Trimming cost V 5 bases and J 2 bases, with 18 bases left between them. Germline V gene lookup returns CDR1 SGHTA and CDR2 FQGTGA. This CDR3 region has 16 residues. The CDR3 loop reads CASSPGAGSRNYGYTF. The CDR3 DNA reads TGTGCCAGCAGCCCCGGGGCGGGAAGTCGGAACTATGGCTACACCTTC.

The chain carries TRBV6-1 and TRBJ1-5; 7 bases agree with TRBD1. Looked up from germline, CDR1 is MNHNS and CDR2 is SASEGT. J was trimmed by 8 bases and V by 1 base; bases with no gene match: 8. The CDR3 consists of 15 residues. The CDR3 bases are TGTGCCAGCAGTGAAGTCGGGTTTCAGGGGGAGCCCCAGCATTTT. It is translated as CASSEVGFQGEPQHF.